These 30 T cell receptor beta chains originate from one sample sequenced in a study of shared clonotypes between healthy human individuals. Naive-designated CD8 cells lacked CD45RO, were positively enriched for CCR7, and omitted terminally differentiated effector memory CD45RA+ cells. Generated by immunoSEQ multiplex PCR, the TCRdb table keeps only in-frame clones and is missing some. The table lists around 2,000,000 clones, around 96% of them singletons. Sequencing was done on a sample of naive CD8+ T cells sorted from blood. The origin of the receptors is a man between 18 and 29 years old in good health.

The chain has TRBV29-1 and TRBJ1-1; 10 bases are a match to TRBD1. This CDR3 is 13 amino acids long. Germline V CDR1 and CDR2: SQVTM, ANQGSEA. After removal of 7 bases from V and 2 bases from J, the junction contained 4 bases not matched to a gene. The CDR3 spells CSADRGQNTEAFF. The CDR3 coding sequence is TGCAGCGCAGACAGGGGGCAAAACACTGAAGCTTTCTTT. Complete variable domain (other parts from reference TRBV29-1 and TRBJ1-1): SAVISQKPSRDICQRGTSLTIQCQVDSQVTMMFWYRQQPGQSLTLIATANQGSEATYESGFVIDKFPISRPNLTFSTLTVSNMSPEDSSIYLCSADRGQNTEAFFGQGTRLTVV.

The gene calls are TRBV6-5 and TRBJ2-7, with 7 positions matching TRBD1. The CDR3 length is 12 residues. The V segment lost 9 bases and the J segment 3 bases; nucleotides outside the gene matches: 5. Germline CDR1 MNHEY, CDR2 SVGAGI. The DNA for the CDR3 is TGTGCCAGTGCAACAGGGGACTACGAGCAGTACTTC. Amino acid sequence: CASATGDYEQYF.

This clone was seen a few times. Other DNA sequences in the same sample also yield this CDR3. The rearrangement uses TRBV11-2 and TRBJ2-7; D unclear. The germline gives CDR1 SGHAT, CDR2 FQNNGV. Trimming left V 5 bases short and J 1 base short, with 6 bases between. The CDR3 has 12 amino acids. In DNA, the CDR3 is TGTGCCAGCAGCCCGGAGTCCTACGAGCAGTACTTC. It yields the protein CASSPESYEQYF.

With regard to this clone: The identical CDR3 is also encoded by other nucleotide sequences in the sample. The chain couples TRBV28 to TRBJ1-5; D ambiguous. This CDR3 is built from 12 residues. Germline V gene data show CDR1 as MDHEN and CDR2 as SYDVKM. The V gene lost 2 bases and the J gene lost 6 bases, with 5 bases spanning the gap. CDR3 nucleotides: TGTGCCAGCAGTTTAGGTAGTCAGCCCCAGCATTTT. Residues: CASSLGSQPQHF. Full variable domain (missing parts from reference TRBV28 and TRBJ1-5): DVKVTQSSRYLVKRTGEKVFLECVQDMDHENMFWYRQDPGLGLRLIYFSYDVKMKEKGDIPEGYSVSREKKERFSLILESASTNQTSMYLCASSLGSQPQHFGDGTRLSIL.

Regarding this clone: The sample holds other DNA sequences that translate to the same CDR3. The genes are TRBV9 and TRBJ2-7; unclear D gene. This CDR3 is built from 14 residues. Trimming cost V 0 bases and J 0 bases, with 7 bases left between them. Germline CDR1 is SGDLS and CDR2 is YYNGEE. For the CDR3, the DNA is TGTGCCAGCAGCGTAGATGGTGGCTCCTACGAGCAGTACTTC. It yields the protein CASSVDGGSYEQYF.

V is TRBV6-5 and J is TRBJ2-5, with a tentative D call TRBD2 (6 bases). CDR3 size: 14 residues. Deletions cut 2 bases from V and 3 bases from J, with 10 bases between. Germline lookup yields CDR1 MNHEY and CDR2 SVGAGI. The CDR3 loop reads CASSYGWGEETQYF. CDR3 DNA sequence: TGTGCCAGCAGTTACGGTTGGGGGGAAGAGACCCAGTACTTC.

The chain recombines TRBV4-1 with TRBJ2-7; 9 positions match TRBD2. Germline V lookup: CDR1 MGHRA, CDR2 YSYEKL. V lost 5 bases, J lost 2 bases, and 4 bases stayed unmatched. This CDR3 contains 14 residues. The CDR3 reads CASSFSSGAYEQYF. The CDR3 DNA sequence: TGCGCCAGCAGCTTTTCTAGCGGGGCCTACGAGCAGTACTTC.

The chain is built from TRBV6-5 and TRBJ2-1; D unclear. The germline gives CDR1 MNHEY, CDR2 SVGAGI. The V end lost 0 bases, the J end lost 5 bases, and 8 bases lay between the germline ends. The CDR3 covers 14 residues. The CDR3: CASSYSVRDNEQFF. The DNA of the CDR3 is TGTGCCAGCAGTTACTCGGTCAGAGACAATGAGCAGTTCTTC.

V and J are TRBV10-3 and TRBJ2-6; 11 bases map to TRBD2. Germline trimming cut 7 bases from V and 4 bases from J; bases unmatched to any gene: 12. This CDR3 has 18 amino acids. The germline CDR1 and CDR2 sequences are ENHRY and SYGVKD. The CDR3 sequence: CAITTTSGTPSGANVLTF. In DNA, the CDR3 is TGTGCCATCACCACGACTAGCGGGACCCCCTCAGGGGCCAACGTCCTGACTTTC.

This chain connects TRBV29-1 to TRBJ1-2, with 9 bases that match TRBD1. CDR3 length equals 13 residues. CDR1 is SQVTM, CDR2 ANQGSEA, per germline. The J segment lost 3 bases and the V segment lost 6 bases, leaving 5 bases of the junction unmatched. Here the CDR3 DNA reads TGCAGCGTGTACAGGGGGCTAGACTATGGCTACACCTTC. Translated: CSVYRGLDYGYTF. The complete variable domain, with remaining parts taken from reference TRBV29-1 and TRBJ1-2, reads SAVISQKPSRDICQRGTSLTIQCQVDSQVTMMFWYRQQPGQSLTLIATANQGSEATYESGFVIDKFPISRPNLTFSTLTVSNMSPEDSSIYLCSVYRGLDYGYTFGSGTRLTVV.

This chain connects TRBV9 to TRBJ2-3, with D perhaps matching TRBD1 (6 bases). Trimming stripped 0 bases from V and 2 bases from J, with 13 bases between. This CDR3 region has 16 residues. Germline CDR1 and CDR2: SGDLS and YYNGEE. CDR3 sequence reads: CASSVGGTLSTDTQYF. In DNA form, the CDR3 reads TGTGCCAGCAGCGTAGGGGGGACACTCTCCACAGATACGCAGTATTTT. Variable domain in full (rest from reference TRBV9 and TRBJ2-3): DSGVTQTPKHLITATGQRVTLRCSPRSGDLSVYWYQQSLDQGLQFLIQYYNGEERAKGNILERFSAQQFPDLHSELNLSSLELGDSALYFCASSVGGTLSTDTQYFGPGTRLTVL.

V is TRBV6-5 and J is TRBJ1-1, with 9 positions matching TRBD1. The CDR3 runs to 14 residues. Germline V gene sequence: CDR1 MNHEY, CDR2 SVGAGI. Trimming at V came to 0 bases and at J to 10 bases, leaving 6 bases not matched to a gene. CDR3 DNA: TGTGCCAGCAGTTACTCGGGACAGGGTATATTAGCTTTCTTT. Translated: CASSYSGQGILAFF.

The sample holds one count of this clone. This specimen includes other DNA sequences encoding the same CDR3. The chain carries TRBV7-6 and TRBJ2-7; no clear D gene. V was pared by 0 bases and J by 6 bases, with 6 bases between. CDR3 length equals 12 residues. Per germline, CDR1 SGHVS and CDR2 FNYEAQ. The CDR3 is CASSLAEGEQYF. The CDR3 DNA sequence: TGTGCCAGCAGCTTAGCGGAAGGCGAGCAGTACTTC.

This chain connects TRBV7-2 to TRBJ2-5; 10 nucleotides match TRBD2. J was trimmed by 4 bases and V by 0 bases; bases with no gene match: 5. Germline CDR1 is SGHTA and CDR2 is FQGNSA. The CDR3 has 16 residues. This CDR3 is CASSLALASGGETQYF. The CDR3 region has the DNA TGTGCCAGCAGCTTAGCCCTGGCTAGCGGGGGAGAGACCCAGTACTTC.

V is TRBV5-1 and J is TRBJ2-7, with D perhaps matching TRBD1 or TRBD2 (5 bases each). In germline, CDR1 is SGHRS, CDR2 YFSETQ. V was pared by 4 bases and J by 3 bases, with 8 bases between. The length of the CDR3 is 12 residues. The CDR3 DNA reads TGCGCCAGCAGCGAGGGGATCTACGAGCAGTACTTC. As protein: CASSEGIYEQYF.

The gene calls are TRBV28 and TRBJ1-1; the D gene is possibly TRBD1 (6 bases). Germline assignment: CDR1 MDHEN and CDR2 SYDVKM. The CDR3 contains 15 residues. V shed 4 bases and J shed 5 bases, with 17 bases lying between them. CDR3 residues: CASSYLMGARTEAFF. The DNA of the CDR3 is TGTGCCAGCAGTTACCTCATGGGGGCAAGGACTGAAGCTTTCTTT.

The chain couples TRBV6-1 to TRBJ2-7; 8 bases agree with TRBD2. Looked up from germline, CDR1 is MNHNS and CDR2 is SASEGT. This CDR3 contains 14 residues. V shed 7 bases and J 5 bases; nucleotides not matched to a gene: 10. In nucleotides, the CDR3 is TGTGCCAGCATATTAGCGGGGTCCTCGGACGAGCAGTACTTC. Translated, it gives CASILAGSSDEQYF.

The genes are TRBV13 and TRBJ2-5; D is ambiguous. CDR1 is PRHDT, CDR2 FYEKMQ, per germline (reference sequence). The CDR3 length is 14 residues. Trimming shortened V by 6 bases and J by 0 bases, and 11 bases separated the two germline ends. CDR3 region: CASSSQPYQETQYF. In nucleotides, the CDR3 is TGTGCCAGCAGTTCCCAGCCCTACCAAGAGACCCAGTACTTC.

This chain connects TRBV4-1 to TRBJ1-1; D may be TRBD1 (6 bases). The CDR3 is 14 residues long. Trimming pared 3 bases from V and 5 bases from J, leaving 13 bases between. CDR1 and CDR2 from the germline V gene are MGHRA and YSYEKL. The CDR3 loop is CASSQRTGLTEAFF. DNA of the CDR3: TGCGCCAGCAGCCAGCGCACAGGGCTAACTGAAGCTTTCTTT.

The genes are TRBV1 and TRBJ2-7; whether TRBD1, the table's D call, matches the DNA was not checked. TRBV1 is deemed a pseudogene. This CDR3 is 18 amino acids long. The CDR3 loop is CTSSQEYNRGAHSYEQYF. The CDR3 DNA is TGCACCAGCAGCCAAGAATACAACAGGGGTGCACACTCCTACGAGCAGTACTTC.

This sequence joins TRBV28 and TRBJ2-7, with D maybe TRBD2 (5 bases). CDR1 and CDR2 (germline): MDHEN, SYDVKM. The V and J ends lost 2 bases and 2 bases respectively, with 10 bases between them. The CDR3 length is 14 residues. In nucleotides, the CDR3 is TGTGCCAGCAGTTTAGCCTCGGGGACCTACGAGCAGTACTTC. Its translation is CASSLASGTYEQYF.

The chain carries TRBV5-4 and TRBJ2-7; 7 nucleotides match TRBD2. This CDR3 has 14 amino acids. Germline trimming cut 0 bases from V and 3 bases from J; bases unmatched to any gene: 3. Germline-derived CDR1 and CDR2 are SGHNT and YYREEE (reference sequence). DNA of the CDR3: TGTGCCAGCAGCTTGGAAGGGACTAACTACGAGCAGTACTTC. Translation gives CASSLEGTNYEQYF.

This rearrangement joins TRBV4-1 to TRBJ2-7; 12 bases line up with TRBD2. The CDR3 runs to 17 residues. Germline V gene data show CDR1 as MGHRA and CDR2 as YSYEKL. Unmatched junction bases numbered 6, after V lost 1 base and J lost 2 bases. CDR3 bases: TGCGCCAGCAGCCAAGGCCCACTAGCGGGAGGAACCTACGAGCAGTACTTC. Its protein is CASSQGPLAGGTYEQYF.

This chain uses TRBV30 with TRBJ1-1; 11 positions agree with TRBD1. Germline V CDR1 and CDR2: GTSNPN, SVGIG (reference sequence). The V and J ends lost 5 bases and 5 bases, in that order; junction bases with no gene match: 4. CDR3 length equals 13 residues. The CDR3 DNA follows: TGTGCCTGGGGACAGGGGGCTTATACTGAAGCTTTCTTT. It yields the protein CAWGQGAYTEAFF.

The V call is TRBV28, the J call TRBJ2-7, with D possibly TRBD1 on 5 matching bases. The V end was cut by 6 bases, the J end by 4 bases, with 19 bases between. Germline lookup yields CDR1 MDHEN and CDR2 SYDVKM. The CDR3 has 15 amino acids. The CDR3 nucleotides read TGTGCCAGCAGAAACCTCAGGGTCTCCGGATACGAGCAGTACTTC. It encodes CASRNLRVSGYEQYF.

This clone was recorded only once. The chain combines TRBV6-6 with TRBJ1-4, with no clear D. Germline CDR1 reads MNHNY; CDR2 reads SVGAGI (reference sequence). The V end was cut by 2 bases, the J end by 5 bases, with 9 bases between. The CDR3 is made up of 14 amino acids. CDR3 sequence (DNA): TGTGCCAGCAGTTACCCGGAGCCCAATGAAAAACTGTTTTTT. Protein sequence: CASSYPEPNEKLFF.

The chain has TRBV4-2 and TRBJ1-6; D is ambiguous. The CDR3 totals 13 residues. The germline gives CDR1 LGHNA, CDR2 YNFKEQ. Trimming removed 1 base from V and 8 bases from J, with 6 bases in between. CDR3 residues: CASSQVGDSPLHF. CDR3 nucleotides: TGTGCCAGCAGCCAAGTAGGAGATTCACCCCTCCACTTT.

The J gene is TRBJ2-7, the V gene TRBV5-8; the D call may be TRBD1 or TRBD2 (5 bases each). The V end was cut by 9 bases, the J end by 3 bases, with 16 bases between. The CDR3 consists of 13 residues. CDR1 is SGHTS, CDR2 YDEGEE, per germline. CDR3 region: CATARGGDYEQYF. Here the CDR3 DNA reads TGTGCCACAGCGAGGGGTGGGGACTACGAGCAGTACTTC.

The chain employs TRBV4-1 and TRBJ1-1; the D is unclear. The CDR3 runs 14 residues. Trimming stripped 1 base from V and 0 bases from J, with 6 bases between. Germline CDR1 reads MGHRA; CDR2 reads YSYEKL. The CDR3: CASSQVILNTEAFF. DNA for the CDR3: TGCGCCAGCAGCCAAGTGATACTGAACACTGAAGCTTTCTTT.

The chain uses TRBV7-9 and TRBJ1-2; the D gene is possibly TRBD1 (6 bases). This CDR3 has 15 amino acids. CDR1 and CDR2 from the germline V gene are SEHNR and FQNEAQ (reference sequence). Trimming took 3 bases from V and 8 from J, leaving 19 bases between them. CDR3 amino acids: CASSFGGARFVGYTF. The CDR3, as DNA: TGTGCCAGCAGCTTCGGGGGCGCCCGTTTCGTAGGCTACACCTTC.